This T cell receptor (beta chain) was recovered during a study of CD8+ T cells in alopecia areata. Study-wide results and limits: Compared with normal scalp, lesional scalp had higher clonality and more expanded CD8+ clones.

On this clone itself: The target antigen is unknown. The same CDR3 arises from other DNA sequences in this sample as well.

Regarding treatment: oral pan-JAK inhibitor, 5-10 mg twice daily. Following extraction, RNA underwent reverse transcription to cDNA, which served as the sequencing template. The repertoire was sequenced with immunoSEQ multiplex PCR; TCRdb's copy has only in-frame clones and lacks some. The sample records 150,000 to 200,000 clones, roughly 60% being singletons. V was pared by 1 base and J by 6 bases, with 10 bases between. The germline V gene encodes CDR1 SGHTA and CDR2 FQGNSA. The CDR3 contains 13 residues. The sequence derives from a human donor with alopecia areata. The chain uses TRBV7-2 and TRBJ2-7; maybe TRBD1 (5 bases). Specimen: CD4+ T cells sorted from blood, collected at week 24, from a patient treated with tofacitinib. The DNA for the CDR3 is TGTGCCAGCAGCTTAGGCACAGGCGGCGAGCAGTACTTC. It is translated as CASSLGTGGEQYF.